This T cell receptor (beta chain) was recorded in a study of CD8 T cells in Susac syndrome (dated by TCRdb to between 2018 and 2021). Regarding the complete study: Among the Susac syndrome patients who were sequenced, clinically active disease was present in over 5 and clinical remission was observed in under ten. Repertoire sequencing was used to test whether CD8+ T cell activation and differentiation in Susac syndrome was antigen driven. At blood withdrawal, Susac syndrome patients were therapy-naive, treated with corticosteroids (with IVIg additionally given to some), or treated with IVIg alone. Beyond this particular receptor, the publication reports: No clonal expansion was detected in the CD4+ T cell repertoire of Susac syndrome patients. The study acknowledged that relatively few individuals were included in the TCR sequencing and HLA analysis.

Of note for this clonotype: This receptor's antigen is unknown. The sample holds no much larger clone one base away, and base qualities are not on file.

As encoded in the germline V gene, CDR1 is SGHVS while CDR2 is FQNEAQ. Clipping removes 6 bases from V and 8 bases from J, with 15 as the unmatched junction base count. The CDR3 has 15 amino acids, counting the end cysteine and phenylalanine. Kept here is only the CDR3 DNA, which spans 45 bases and is read in frame from base 1. Peripheral blood CD8+ and CD4+ T cells from healthy donors, Susac syndrome patients and multiple sclerosis patients were profiled using high-throughput TCR beta sequencing. The Susac syndrome patients fulfilled recently defined diagnostic criteria for definite or probable disease. Bulk CD8+ and CD4+ T cells were purified by magnetic negative isolation, whereas CD8+ TEMRA cells were enriched by FACS. Blood was drawn into EDTA tubes, processed within 24 hours, and PBMCs were isolated by density gradient centrifugation. PBMCs intended for TCR sequencing were cryopreserved in liquid nitrogen and were subsequently thawed in a 37 degrees C water bath. The sorted or isolated CD4+, CD8+ and CD8+ TEMRA cells had a purity of 90% or higher.

RNA was extracted using the RNeasy kit, and 0.5 to 1 microgram was reverse transcribed with random hexamers. TCR beta CDR3 regions were amplified with the immunoSEQ multiplex PCR assay covering 54 Vbeta and 13 Jbeta segments. PCR amplification bias was corrected by using a synthetic template baseline for primer optimization and computational correction. As for how the authors treated the data: Reads were annotated to V, D and J genes according to IMGT and were analyzed with immunoSEQ Analyzer, with only productive sequences retained. Clonality was computed as one minus Shannon entropy normalized by log2 of the number of productive unique sequences. For each patient and control, public and private clones were evaluated within the 100 most prevalent clones. Clones were defined as Susac-specific when absent from the healthy and MS cohorts, from approximately 1,100 published viral clones and from other ImmuneACCESS disease sequences. TCRdb reanalyzed the raw reads on its own, using fastp at Q25 for trimming and MiXCR for clone calling, and kept in-frame beta chains. Identical CDR3 proteins give one entry, which carries the most common genes and DNA. What appears here as the V and J calls and clone size reflects TCRdb's work, not the paper's. The sample table records roughly 160,000 distinct CDR3 sequences; approximately 95% of these occur just once. About 0.13% of the sample belongs to the ten largest clones.

Sequenced: CD4+ T cells from PBMCs. The V gene is TRBV7-8 and the J gene is TRBJ1-2; 7 bases in between match TRBD1. The sequence derives from a human donor with Susac syndrome. The CDR3 region has the sequence CASSTRGRGKLGYTF. The nucleotides are TGTGCCAGCAGTACCAGGGGGAGAGGGAAGTTGGGCTACACCTTC.